This TCR beta chain is drawn from a study of human T cells and chemical hapten exposure (dated by TCRdb to the early 2020s). General notes on the study: For sensitization, 2% DPC in acetone was applied to a 2 cm by 2 cm area of upper inner arm skin. The study tracked peripheral blood TCR repertoire changes in vivo during primary and secondary sensitization to the hapten diphenylcyclopropenone (DPC) in alopecia patients. Blood for TCR sequencing was provided by twenty-nine alopecia patients at one to four time points (pre-sensitization, 2, 6 and 24 weeks). Patch tests used Finn chambers with 0.01% DPC on the upper back, scored after 6 days by International Contact Dermatitis Research Group standards. Libraries were combined into a pool for sequencing, and differences in TCR yield between samples came mainly from small differences in library volumes within the pool. The patient cohort, mostly female, included alopecia areata with under or over 50% scalp involvement, alopecia totalis and alopecia universalis. Blood was sampled from patients pre-sensitization (week 0) and at 2, 6 and about 24 weeks after DPC sensitization. Weekly therapeutic DPC doses were additionally applied to the scalp of patients throughout the approximately 23-week study period.

The sample's time point label is to be understood as: patch test 1, 2 weeks after DPC sensitization. The treatment or condition tag for this specimen amounts to: therapeutic diphenylcyclopropenone sensitization with weekly scalp DPC. At every patch-test visit, the blood draw took place before the patch test was put on. Patients were eligible if aged 18 to 70, diagnosed with alopecia and judged suitable for DPC therapy, and pregnant patients were excluded. Unfractionated whole blood was collected in Tempus Blood RNA tubes, and total RNA was extracted from that blood. The CDR3 numbers 17 residues from cysteine through phenylalanine. The kept DNA is CDR3 alone, 51 bases in frame from the first base. From the germline V gene (reference sequence), CDR1 is LGHDT and CDR2 is YNNKEL. V is trimmed back by 4 bases and J by 4 bases, and the junction contains 13 bases that no gene match accounts for. The library was obtained by RACE. Sequencing was performed on a NextSeq 500. During library preparation, unique molecular identifiers were attached to individual cDNA molecules so that TCRs could be counted in a quantitative, reproducible way. From each blood RNA sample, both TCR alpha and TCR beta chains were sequenced. In the source study's methods: A median of about 100,000 TCRs per sample was observed, with a range of about 20,000 to 690,600. The Decombinator software suite was used to annotate the V, J and CDR3 of the TCR reads. For PS versus PT1 abundance plots, all samples were subsampled to the same number of TCRs (28,000). Expanded TCRs were defined as absent before sensitization and observed at least eight times at the 2-week time point. The raw public data were reprocessed by TCRdb itself: fastp quality trimming at Q25, MiXCR clonotype calling, in-frame beta chains only. Rows are combined by CDR3 protein, so each entry shows the most common genes and DNA. The V and J calls and clone size come from TCRdb's table, not from the authors' own analysis. In this sample the table shows 300,000 to 450,000 distinct CDR3 sequences, around 5% of which occur a single time. The ten biggest clones cover 2% to 2.5% of the sample.

Details on this clonotype: No cognate antigen has been identified for it. Base qualities were left out, and no much larger clone turns up one base away.

Summary of the overall study and its limitations: DPC sensitization did not change the number of TCRs with a frequency above 1 in 1000, and there was no evidence of changes in global repertoire structure. Patch test score correlated positively with the number of PT1 expanded TCRs, reaching significance at thresholds 8, 16 and 32 but not at 4. Compared with pre-sensitization or healthy control sets, expanded TCRs formed significantly more large CDR3 similarity clusters, which is consistent with antigen-driven responses. After repeated subsampling, changes were observed in the strength of the expansion versus patch-test correlation and in the threshold at which the correlation became significant. All patients had alopecia, a presumed autoimmune disease, so their immune response might differ from that of healthy individuals.

The V gene is TRBV3-1 and the J gene is TRBJ2-1; 7 junctional bases match TRBD1. The sample in question was whole blood, obtained in connection with sensitization to the hapten diphenylcyclopropenone (DPC). This TCR was sampled from a woman aged 45-65 years with alopecia areata. Some clones in this sample may be carry-over from other donors' samples. This receptor carries the CDR3 CASSPSWTGKFYNEQFF. The nucleotide sequence is given as TGTGCCAGCAGCCCCTCCTGGACAGGAAAATTTTACAATGAGCAGTTCTTC.